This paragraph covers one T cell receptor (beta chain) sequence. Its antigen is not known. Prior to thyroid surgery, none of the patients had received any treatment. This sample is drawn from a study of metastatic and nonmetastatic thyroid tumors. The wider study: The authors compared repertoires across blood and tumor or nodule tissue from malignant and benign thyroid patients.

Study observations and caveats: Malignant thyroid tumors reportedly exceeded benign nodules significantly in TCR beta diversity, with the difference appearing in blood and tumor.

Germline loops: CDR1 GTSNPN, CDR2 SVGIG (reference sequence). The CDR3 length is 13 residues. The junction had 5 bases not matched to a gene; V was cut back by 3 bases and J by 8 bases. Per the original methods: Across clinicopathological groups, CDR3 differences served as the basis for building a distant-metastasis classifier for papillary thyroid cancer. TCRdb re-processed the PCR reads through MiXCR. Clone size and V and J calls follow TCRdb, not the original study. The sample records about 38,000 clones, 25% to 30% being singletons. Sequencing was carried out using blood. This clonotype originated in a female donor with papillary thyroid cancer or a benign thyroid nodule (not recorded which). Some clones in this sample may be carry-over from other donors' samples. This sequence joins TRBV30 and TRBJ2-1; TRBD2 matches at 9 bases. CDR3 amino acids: CAWRSSGNHEQFF. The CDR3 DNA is TGTGCCTGGAGGTCTAGCGGGAACCATGAGCAGTTCTTC.